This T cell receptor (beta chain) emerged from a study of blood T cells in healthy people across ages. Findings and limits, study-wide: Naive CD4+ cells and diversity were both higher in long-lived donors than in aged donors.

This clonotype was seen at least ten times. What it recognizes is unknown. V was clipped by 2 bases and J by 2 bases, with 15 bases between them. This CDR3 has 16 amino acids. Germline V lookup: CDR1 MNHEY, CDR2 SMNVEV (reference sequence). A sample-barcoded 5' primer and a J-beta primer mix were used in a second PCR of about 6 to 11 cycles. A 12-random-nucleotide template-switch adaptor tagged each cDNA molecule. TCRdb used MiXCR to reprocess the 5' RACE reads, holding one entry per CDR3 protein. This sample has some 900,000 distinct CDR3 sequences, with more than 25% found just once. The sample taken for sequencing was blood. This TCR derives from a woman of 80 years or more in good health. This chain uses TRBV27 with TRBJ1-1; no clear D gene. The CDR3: CASSLVVGSGNTEAFF. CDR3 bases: TGTGCCAGCAGTTTAGTGGTAGGATCGGGTAACACTGAAGCTTTCTTT.